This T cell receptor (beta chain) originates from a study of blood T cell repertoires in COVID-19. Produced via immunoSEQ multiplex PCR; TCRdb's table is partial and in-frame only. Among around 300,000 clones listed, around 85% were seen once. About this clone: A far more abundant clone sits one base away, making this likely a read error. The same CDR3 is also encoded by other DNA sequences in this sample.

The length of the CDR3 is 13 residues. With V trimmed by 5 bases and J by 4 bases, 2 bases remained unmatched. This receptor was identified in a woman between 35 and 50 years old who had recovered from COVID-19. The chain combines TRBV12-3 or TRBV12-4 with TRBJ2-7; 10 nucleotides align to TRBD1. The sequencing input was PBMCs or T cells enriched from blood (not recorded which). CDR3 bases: TGTGCCAGCAGTCCGGGACAGGGGTACGAGCAGTACTTC. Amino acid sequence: CASSPGQGYEQYF.